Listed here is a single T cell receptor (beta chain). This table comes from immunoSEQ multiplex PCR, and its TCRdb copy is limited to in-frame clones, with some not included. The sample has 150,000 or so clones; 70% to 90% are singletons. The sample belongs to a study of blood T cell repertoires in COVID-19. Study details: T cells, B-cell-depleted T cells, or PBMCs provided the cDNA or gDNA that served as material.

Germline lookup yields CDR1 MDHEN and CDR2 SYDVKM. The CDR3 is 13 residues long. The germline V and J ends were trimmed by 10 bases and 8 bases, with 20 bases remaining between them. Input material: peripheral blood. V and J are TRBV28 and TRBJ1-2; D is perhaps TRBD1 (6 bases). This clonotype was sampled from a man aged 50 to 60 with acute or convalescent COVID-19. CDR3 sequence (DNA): TGTGCCACCTCGGACAGTCGGAAAAAGGGCTACACCTTC. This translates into CATSDSRKKGYTF.